Presented here are 10 T cell receptor beta chains from one specimen sequenced in a study of blood T cell repertoires in COVID-19. TCRdb keeps only in-frame clones here, not all; method: immunoSEQ multiplex PCR. Here the sample spans some 200,000 clones, around 80% being singletons. The sample comprised PBMCs or T cells enriched from blood (not recorded which). Source of these receptors: a woman between 40 and 50 years old with acute COVID-19.

The rearrangement uses TRBV3-1 (or the pseudogene TRBV3-2) and TRBJ1-4, with 8 positions matching TRBD1. CDR1 is LGHDT, CDR2 YNNKEL, per germline (reference sequence). This CDR3 region has 17 residues. V was clipped by 1 base and J by 3 bases; unmatched bases: 7. This CDR3 reads CASSQAGRGLANEKLFF. CDR3 bases: TGTGCCAGCAGCCAAGCCGGCAGGGGGCTTGCTAATGAAAAACTGTTTTTT.

The J gene is TRBJ1-1, the V gene TRBV7-9; D call uncertain. V was cut by 4 bases and J by 7 bases, with 10 bases left in between. Germline V gene sequence: CDR1 SEHNR, CDR2 FQNEAQ (reference sequence). The CDR3 covers 12 residues. CDR3 DNA: TGTGCCAGCAGCTCAGTGAATATTGAAGCTTTCTTT. Amino acid sequence: CASSSVNIEAFF.

The chain is built from TRBV18 and TRBJ1-1, with D maybe TRBD1 (6 bases). V was shortened by 4 bases and J by 0 bases, with 12 bases between the two germline ends. The V gene's germline CDR1 is KGHSH and CDR2 LQKENI. This CDR3 region has 15 residues. The CDR3 nucleotides read TGTGCCAGCTCACTAGGGGGGGGAATGAACACTGAAGCTTTCTTT. Translated: CASSLGGGMNTEAFF.

This clone was counted once. The J gene is TRBJ2-5, the V gene TRBV5-3; TRBD2 might be the D (5 bases). TRBV5-3 belongs to the ORF category, with a function that is uncertain. V was cut by 7 bases and J by 5 bases, with 18 bases left in between. CDR3 length: 14 residues. CDR3 loop: CARSPALACETQYF. Written as DNA, the CDR3 is TGTGCCAGATCCCCGGCTCTAGCTTGCGAGACCCAGTACTTC.

This chain uses TRBV11-2 with TRBJ2-5; D call uncertain. Germline CDR1 reads SGHAT; CDR2 reads FQNNGV. V lost 2 bases to trimming and J lost 7 bases, with 17 bases between them. This CDR3 is built from 15 residues. The CDR3 coding sequence is TGTGCCAGCAGCTTAACGCTCAACCAGGCAGGGACCCAGTACTTC. Translating gives CASSLTLNQAGTQYF.

The gene calls are TRBV11-2 and TRBJ2-4; D ambiguous. CDR3 length: 15 amino acids. Germline values: CDR1 SGHAT, CDR2 FQNNGV. V lost 2 bases and J lost 6, with 14 bases in between. This chain's CDR3 is CASSLPRLGLNIQYF. Written as DNA, the CDR3 is TGTGCCAGCAGCTTACCCCGACTCGGATTAAACATTCAGTACTTC. Combining the CDR3 with reference TRBV11-2 and TRBJ2-4 gives the whole variable domain EAGVAQSPRYKIIEKRQSVAFWCNPISGHATLYWYQQILGQGPKLLIQFQNNGVVDDSQLPKDRFSAERLKGVDSTLKIQPAKLEDSAVYLCASSLPRLGLNIQYFGAGTRLSVL.

This sequence joins TRBV6-4 and TRBJ2-3; D is possibly TRBD2 (7 bases). From germline, CDR1 is MRHNA and CDR2 SNTAGT. This CDR3 comprises 15 residues. V lost 4 bases and J 2 bases, leaving 13 bases between the germline ends. The CDR3 nucleotides read TGTGCCAGCAGTGTAGGCGGGGGCCTCACAGATACGCAGTATTTT. This gives the protein CASSVGGGLTDTQYF.

J is TRBJ1-1 and V is TRBV6-5; D unresolved. This CDR3 has 14 amino acids. V shed 7 bases and J shed 0 bases, with 12 bases lying between them. The germline V gene encodes CDR1 MNHEY and CDR2 SVGAGI. In DNA, the CDR3 is TGTGCCAGCACTCTGACAAGGATGAACACTGAAGCTTTCTTT. The encoded protein is CASTLTRMNTEAFF.

This clone appeared a single time. The CDR3 reads CASSSYGQGAYEQYF. As DNA, the CDR3 is TGTGCCAGCAGTTCCTATGGACAGGGGGCGTACGAGCAGTACTTC. The rearrangement links TRBV27 to TRBJ2-7, with 11 nucleotides matching TRBD1. The CDR3 consists of 15 residues. Per germline, CDR1 MNHEY and CDR2 SMNVEV (reference sequence). V dropped 4 bases and J dropped 4; count of bases not matched to a gene: 6.

The V call is TRBV30, the J call TRBJ2-7; a possible D gene is TRBD1 (6 bases). CDR1 is GTSNPN, CDR2 SVGIG, per germline (reference sequence). The length of the CDR3 is 14 residues. V lost 5 bases to trimming and J lost 4 bases, with 18 bases between them. CDR3 sequence reads: CAWVNQGWGYEQYF. CDR3 nucleotides: TGTGCCTGGGTCAACCAGGGGTGGGGATACGAGCAGTACTTC.